This TCR beta chain was retrieved from a study of T cell responses to AZD1222 COVID-19 vaccine. Data came from immunoSEQ multiplex PCR; TCRdb stores just in-frame clones and leaves some out. The table lists about 180,000 clones, just under 95% of them singletons. Study observations and caveats: All repertoire sampling was performed exclusively after the peak T cell response. Among those given AZD1222, only 5 to 7 were seropositive at baseline. Regions 160-218 and 743-854 held dominance among vaccine-associated CD4 TCRs, which spanned spike.

Germline V CDR1 and CDR2: SGHTA, FQGNSA. The CDR3 is 13 amino acids. Trimming removed 1 base from V and 11 bases from J, with 9 bases in between. Notes on this clone: As yet, its antigen is unknown.

This chain connects TRBV7-2 to TRBJ1-6; tentative D call: TRBD1 (5 bases). Sequences were derived from peripheral blood, sampled 28 days after the second dose of the MenACWY control vaccine. The sequence was obtained from an adult who received the MenACWY meningococcal vaccine as a control. CDR3 DNA sequence: TGTGCCAGCAGCTTAGGTGGGGCCCCACCCCTCCACTTT. It codes for CASSLGGAPPLHF.